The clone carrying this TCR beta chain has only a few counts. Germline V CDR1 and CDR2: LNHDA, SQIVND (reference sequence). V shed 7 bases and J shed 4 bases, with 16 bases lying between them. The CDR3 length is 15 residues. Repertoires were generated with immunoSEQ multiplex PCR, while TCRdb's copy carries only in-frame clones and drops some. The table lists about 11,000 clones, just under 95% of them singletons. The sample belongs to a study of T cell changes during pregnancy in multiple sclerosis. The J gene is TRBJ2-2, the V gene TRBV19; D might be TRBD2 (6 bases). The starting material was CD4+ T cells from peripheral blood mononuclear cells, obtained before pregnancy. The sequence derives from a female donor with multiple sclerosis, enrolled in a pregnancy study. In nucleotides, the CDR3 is TGTGCCAGTATACTCGAAGGAGGGCCCACCGGGGAGCTGTTTTTT. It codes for CASILEGGPTGELFF.